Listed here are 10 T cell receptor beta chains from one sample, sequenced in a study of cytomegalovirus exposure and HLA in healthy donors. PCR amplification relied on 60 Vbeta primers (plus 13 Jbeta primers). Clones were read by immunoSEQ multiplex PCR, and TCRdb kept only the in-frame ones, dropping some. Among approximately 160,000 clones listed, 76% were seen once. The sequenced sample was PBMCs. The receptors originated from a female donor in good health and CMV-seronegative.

CDR3 in amino acids: CASSWTSGDIQYF. CDR3 DNA sequence: TGTGCCAGCAGCTGGACTAGCGGGGACATTCAGTACTTC. The V gene is TRBV7-8, the J gene TRBJ2-4, with TRBD2 matching 12 bases. V shed 4 bases, J shed 8 bases, and the junction held 0 bases outside the gene matches. Per germline, CDR1 SGHVS and CDR2 FQNEAQ. This CDR3 comprises 13 residues.

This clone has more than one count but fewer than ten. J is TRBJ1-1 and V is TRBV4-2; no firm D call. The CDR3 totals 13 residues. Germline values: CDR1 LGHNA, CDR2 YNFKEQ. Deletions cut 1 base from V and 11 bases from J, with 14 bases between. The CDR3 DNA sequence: TGTGCCAGCAGCCAAGGCAGAAAGGGAGAGGCTTTCTTT. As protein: CASSQGRKGEAFF.

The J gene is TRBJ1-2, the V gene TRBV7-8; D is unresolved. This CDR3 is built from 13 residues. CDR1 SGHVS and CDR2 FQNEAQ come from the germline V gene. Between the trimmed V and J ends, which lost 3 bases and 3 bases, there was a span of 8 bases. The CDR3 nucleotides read TGTGCCAGCAGCTTGGTCGAGGACTATGGCTACACCTTC. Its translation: CASSLVEDYGYTF.

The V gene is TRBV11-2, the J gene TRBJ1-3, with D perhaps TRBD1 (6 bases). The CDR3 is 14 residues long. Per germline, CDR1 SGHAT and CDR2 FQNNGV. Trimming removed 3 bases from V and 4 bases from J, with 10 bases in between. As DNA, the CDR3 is TGTGCCAGCAGCTTCACAGGGACGGGAAACACCATATATTTT. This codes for CASSFTGTGNTIYF.

DNA for the CDR3: TGCGCCAGCAGCTTGTACCCGGGACAGGGGATCCCCAACGAGCAGTACTTC. Amino acids: CASSLYPGQGIPNEQYF. This chain links TRBV5-1 with TRBJ2-7; 10 nucleotides line up with TRBD1. Per germline, CDR1 SGHRS and CDR2 YFSETQ. Trimming cost V 1 base and J 5 bases; bases outside gene matches: 12. CDR3 length equals 17 residues.

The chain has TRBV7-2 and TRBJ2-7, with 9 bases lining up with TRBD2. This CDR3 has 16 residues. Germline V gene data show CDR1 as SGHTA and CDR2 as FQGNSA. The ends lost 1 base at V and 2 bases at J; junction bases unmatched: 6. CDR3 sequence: CASSLVGGGVAYEQYF. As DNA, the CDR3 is TGTGCCAGCAGCTTAGTCGGCGGGGGGGTCGCCTACGAGCAGTACTTC.

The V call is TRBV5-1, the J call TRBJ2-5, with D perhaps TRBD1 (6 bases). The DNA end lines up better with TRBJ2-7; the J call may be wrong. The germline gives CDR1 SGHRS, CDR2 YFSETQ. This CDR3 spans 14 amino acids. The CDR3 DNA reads TGCGCCAGCAGCTTGGGACAGGCCCTCTACGAGCAGTACTTC. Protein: CASSLGQALYEQYF.

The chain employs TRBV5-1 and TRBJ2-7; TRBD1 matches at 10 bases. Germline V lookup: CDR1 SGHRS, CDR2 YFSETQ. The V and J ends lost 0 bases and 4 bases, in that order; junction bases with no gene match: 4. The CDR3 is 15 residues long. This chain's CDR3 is CASSLGGQGLYEQYF. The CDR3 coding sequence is TGCGCCAGCAGCTTGGGGGGACAGGGGCTATACGAGCAGTACTTC.

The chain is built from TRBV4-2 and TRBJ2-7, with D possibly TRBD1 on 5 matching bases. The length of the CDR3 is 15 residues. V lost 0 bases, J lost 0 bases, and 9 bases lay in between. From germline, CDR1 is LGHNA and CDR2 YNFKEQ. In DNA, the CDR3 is TGTGCCAGCAGCCAAGAAGCAGGGTCCTCCTACGAGCAGTACTTC. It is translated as CASSQEAGSSYEQYF.

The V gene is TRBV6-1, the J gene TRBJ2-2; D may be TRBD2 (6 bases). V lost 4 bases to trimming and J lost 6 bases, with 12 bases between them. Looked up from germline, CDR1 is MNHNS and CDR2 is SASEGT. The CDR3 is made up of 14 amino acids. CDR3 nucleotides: TGTGCCAGCAGTGTGGGACTTCCCGCCGGGGAGCTGTTTTTT. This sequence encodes CASSVGLPAGELFF.